The present entry profiles one T cell receptor (beta chain) with its context. The antigen is unknown. What was amplified from RNA transcripts were TCR beta CDR3 regions. A first-round RT-PCR of the TCR CDR3 used the HTBI primer set. TCRdb independently ran MiXCR on the multiplex PCR reads; one entry per CDR3 protein. The sample has over 650,000 distinct CDR3 sequences; about 45% are singletons. CDR3 length: 15 amino acids. Germline V gene lookup returns CDR1 KGHDR and CDR2 SFDVKD. The V and J ends lost 4 bases and 2 bases respectively, with 13 bases between them. Not enrolled were patients with uncontrolled infection, other autoimmune disease, pregnancy or lactation. This sample is drawn from a study of T cells in Graves' hyperthyroidism and ophthalmopathy. Study-wide points: Among clonotypes expanded in thyroid above 0.001, most were also found in blood. Stable hyperthyroidism was told apart from ophthalmopathy by a model built on 13 V-J features.

Sequencing was done on a sample of peripheral blood or thyroid tissue (not recorded which). This chain links TRBV24-1 with TRBJ2-5; D assignment may be TRBD1 or TRBD2 (5 bases each). The sequence came from an adult man with Graves' disease, either hyperthyroidism or ophthalmopathy (not recorded which). CDR3 DNA: TGTGCCACCAGTGAACTGGGGACGGAACAAGAGACCCAGTACTTC. The encoded protein is CATSELGTEQETQYF.